This entry is about one TCR beta chain. This record comes from a study of blood T cell repertoires in COVID-19. CDR3 length: 15 amino acids. Looked up from germline, CDR1 is MNHEY and CDR2 is SVGAGI. Trimming removed 5 bases at V and 1 base at J, with 12 bases between. Authors' data handling: Estimation of nucleated cell counts was performed using reference gene primer amplification. TCRdb's copy holds only in-frame clones and misses some; the assay was immunoSEQ multiplex PCR. The V and J calls and clone size were taken over from that table, and D and trimming were inferred from the DNA. The data contain a few hundred thousand clones, about 86% of them singletons.

The genes are TRBV6-5 and TRBJ1-5, with D possibly being TRBD1 (6 bases). This clonotype originated in a woman in her thirties who had been exposed to COVID-19. The sequenced sample consisted of PBMCs or T cells enriched from blood (not recorded which). The CDR3 DNA reads TGTGCCAGCAGTAAACAGGGCGCGAGCAATCAGCCCCAGCATTTT. Translation: CASSKQGASNQPQHF.